The source of this TCR beta chain is a study of blood T cell repertoires in COVID-19. The table came from immunoSEQ multiplex PCR; TCRdb's copy has only in-frame clones and leaves some out. The sample has approximately 290,000 clones; 85% to 90% are singletons. The germline V gene encodes CDR1 SEHNR and CDR2 FQNEAQ (reference sequence). V lost 1 base, J lost 5 bases, and 12 bases lay in between. The CDR3 has 15 residues. Participants had their cohort set by participant-reported clinical history. Sequenced: PBMCs or T cells enriched from blood (not recorded which). This rearrangement joins TRBV7-9 to TRBJ2-1; D possibly corresponds to TRBD2 (7 bases). The TCR comes from a young woman with acute COVID-19. The DNA for the CDR3 is TGTGCCAGCAGCTTAGGGGCGGGGGCGCACAATGAGCAGTTCTTC. Amino acid sequence: CASSLGAGAHNEQFF.